The 7 T cell receptor beta chains below come from one sample, sequenced in a study of T cell repertoires in cytomegalovirus infection (dated by TCRdb to 2018 to 2020). For these TCRs, the target antigens are not known. The treatment or condition tag for this specimen amounts to: in vitro stimulation with specific CMV peptide epitopes to enrich CMV-specific T cells. The data were produced on an Illumina HiSeq 1500. Using fastp trimming at Q25 and MiXCR clonotype assembly, TCRdb reanalyzed the public sequencing data and kept in-frame beta chains. Rows merge per CDR3 protein into single entries with the most common DNA and genes. Here the sample has hundreds of thousands of distinct CDR3 sequences; roughly 31% occur a single time. Of the sample, roughly an eighth is held by the ten largest clones. The sample in question was cultured CD8+ T cells from PBMCs, obtained from culture after CMV antigen stimulation. These receptors were taken from a human donor in good health (CMV status not recorded). Some clones in this sample may be carry-over from other donors' samples.

This clonotype was recorded only once. This chain joins TRBV7-9 and TRBJ2-1; 10 nucleotides align to TRBD2. CDR1 is SEHNR and CDR2 is FQNEAQ in the germline V gene (reference sequence). CDR3 length equals 15 residues. V shed 3 bases, J shed 7 bases, and the junction held 6 bases outside the gene matches. CDR3 nucleotides: TGTGCCAGCAGCTTGCTAGCGGGGGACGAGAATGAGCAGTTCTTC. It encodes CASSLLAGDENEQFF. Supplemented by reference TRBV7-9 and TRBJ2-1, the full variable domain reads DTGVSQNPRHKITKRGQNVTFRCDPISEHNRLYWYRQTLGQGPEFLTYFQNEAQLEKSRLLSDRFSAERPKGSFSTLEIQRTEQGDSAMYLCASSLLAGDENEQFFGPGTRLTVL.

This clonotype has a handful of counts. The V and J genes are TRBV29-1 and TRBJ2-5; 9 bases align to TRBD1. Germline values: CDR1 SQVTM, CDR2 ANQGSEA. This CDR3 has 14 residues. V dropped 4 bases and J dropped 1; count of bases not matched to a gene: 4. CDR3 nucleotides: TGCAGCGTTGGGAGGGACAGGGTCCAAGAGACCCAGTACTTC. This gives the protein CSVGRDRVQETQYF.

This CDR3 reads CATSRTKSSYNEQFF. The CDR3 DNA is TGTGCCACCAGCAGGACTAAGAGCTCCTACAATGAGCAGTTCTTC. This sequence joins TRBV15 and TRBJ2-1, with a weak D call TRBD2 (5 bases). Germline V gene lookup returns CDR1 LNHNV and CDR2 YYDKDF (reference sequence). V lost 3 bases to trimming and J lost 0 bases, with 9 bases between them. This CDR3 has 15 residues.

This clonotype was found a few times. This chain joins TRBV27 and TRBJ2-2, with 7 bases identical to TRBD1. The J segment lost 6 bases and the V segment lost 1 base, leaving 5 bases of the junction unmatched. This CDR3 has 15 residues. Germline V gene data show CDR1 as MNHEY and CDR2 as SMNVEV (reference sequence). The CDR3 nucleotides read TGTGCCAGCAGTTTATTAGTTCAGGGGGCCGGGGAGCTGTTTTTT. Its translation: CASSLLVQGAGELFF.

The V call is TRBV7-9, the J call TRBJ1-5; possible D gene TRBD1, 5 bases. The CDR3 runs to 17 residues. Germline V gene data show CDR1 as SEHNR and CDR2 as FQNEAQ (reference sequence). V dropped 3 bases and J dropped 4 bases, with 19 bases sitting between them. The CDR3 protein is CASSFTAGTEENQPQHF. CDR3 coding DNA: TGTGCCAGCAGCTTTACGGCCGGGACGGAAGAGAATCAGCCCCAGCATTTT.

This clonotype was seen a few times. This rearrangement joins TRBV4-1 to TRBJ2-3, with D hard to call. Trimming removed 0 bases at V and 2 bases at J, with 12 bases between. From germline, CDR1 is MGHRA and CDR2 YSYEKL. This CDR3 is 16 amino acids long. For the CDR3, the DNA is TGCGCCAGCAGCCAAGAATTGGTGGGATTCACAGATACGCAGTATTTT. Its protein product is CASSQELVGFTDTQYF.

The chain has TRBV2 and TRBJ2-2; D is tentatively TRBD1 or TRBD2 (5 bases each). This CDR3 spans 14 amino acids. Germline CDR1 and CDR2: SNHLY and FYNNEI. Trimming removed 7 bases at V and 4 bases at J, with 13 bases between. The CDR3: CASTMGVATGELFF. CDR3 bases: TGTGCCAGCACGATGGGGGTGGCCACCGGGGAGCTGTTTTTT.